These 23 T cell receptor beta chains originate from one sample sequenced in a study of beta chain features in type 1 diabetes. Study results and limitations: The study found moderately but significantly shorter TCRB CDR3s in all four CD4+ subsets of Type 1 diabetes patients.

Their specific antigens are unknown. Since all of the isolated RNA was reverse transcribed, expressed TCRB transcripts were what got sequenced. Data came from immunoSEQ multiplex PCR; TCRdb stores just in-frame clones and leaves some out. The sample has nearly 700,000 clones; 13% are singletons. Sample: naive CD4+ T cells from blood. The receptors were gathered from a man younger than 35 with type 1 diabetes.

The J gene is TRBJ2-2, the V gene TRBV30; TRBD1 matches at 9 bases. Germline V gene data show CDR1 as GTSNPN and CDR2 as SVGIG (reference sequence). Losses at the gene ends were 0 bases for V and 3 bases for J; bases not matched to a gene: 2. The CDR3 has 15 amino acids. The CDR3 bases are TGTGCCTGGAGTGTGGGACAGGGTTACACCGGGGAGCTGTTTTTT. It codes for CAWSVGQGYTGELFF.

The genes are TRBV12-2 and TRBJ2-5. TRBV12-2 is reported as a pseudogene. The CDR3 contains 11 residues. The CDR3 DNA reads as TGTGCAAGTCCCCATCTGGGACCTCAGTACTTC. Its translation is CASPHLGPQYF.

The gene calls are TRBV19 and TRBJ2-7; D gene uncertain. CDR1 LNHDA and CDR2 SQIVND come from the germline V gene (reference sequence). The CDR3 is 14 amino acids. Trimming left V 7 bases short and J 5 bases short, with 18 bases between. The CDR3 coding sequence is TGTGCCAGTACCCTAACCGGGTCACTTAACGAGCAGTACTTC. As protein: CASTLTGSLNEQYF.

The V gene is TRBV6-5, the J gene TRBJ2-2; D gene unclear. CDR3 size: 14 residues. Germline V lookup: CDR1 MNHEY, CDR2 SVGAGI. V shed 6 bases and J shed 5 bases, with 13 bases lying between them. The CDR3 region has the DNA TGTGCCAGCAGGCAAAGCCTGGGAACCGGGGAGCTGTTTTTT. It codes for CASRQSLGTGELFF.

This clone has more than one count but fewer than ten. This specimen includes other DNA sequences encoding the same CDR3. This chain joins TRBV28 and TRBJ2-7, with unresolved D. V dropped 8 bases and J dropped 0 bases, with 5 bases sitting between them. Germline V CDR1 and CDR2: MDHEN, SYDVKM. CDR3 length: 11 residues. The CDR3 region has the DNA TGTGCCAGCGTAAGCTCCTACGAGCAGTACTTC. The encoded protein is CASVSSYEQYF.

This clone has a handful of counts. The CDR3 spells CASSQPGRGVRQPQHF. The DNA of the CDR3 is TGCGCCAGCAGCCAACCGGGGAGGGGGGTACGGCAGCCCCAGCATTTT. The V and J genes are TRBV4-1 and TRBJ1-5, with D possibly TRBD1 on 6 matching bases. The germline V gene encodes CDR1 MGHRA and CDR2 YSYEKL. This CDR3 comprises 16 residues. V dropped 2 bases and J dropped 7 bases, with 18 bases sitting between them.

The sample holds a few counts of this clone. The J gene is TRBJ2-3, the V gene TRBV5-6; D perhaps matches TRBD2 (6 bases). The germline gives CDR1 SGHDT, CDR2 YYEEEE. There are 14 residues in the CDR3. V was pared by 7 bases and J by 5 bases, with 17 bases between. CDR3 sequence reads: CASSTGEVQDTQYF. CDR3 sequence (DNA): TGTGCCAGCTCGACCGGGGAGGTACAAGATACGCAGTATTTT.

A few counts support this clone. J is TRBJ2-7 and V is TRBV10-3; D call uncertain. The V end lost 0 bases, the J end lost 9 bases, and 15 bases lay between the germline ends. The CDR3 extends over 14 amino acids. Germline V CDR1 and CDR2: ENHRY, SYGVKD. CDR3 residues: CAISESVVPRGQYF. As DNA, the CDR3 is TGTGCCATCAGTGAGTCGGTAGTCCCCCGAGGGCAGTACTTC.

This rearrangement joins TRBV29-1 to TRBJ1-1; D gene uncertain. The length of the CDR3 is 12 residues. Per germline, CDR1 SQVTM and CDR2 ANQGSEA. V lost 4 bases, J lost 3 bases, and 9 bases lay in between. CDR3 DNA: TGCAGCGTTGGGGTATCGGACACTGAAGCTTTCTTT. It is translated as CSVGVSDTEAFF.

The chain is built from TRBV30 and TRBJ1-6, with a possible D match to TRBD1 (6 bases). Germline V gene data show CDR1 as GTSNPN and CDR2 as SVGIG (reference sequence). The CDR3 consists of 16 residues. The germline V and J ends were trimmed by 0 bases and 4 bases, with 13 bases remaining between them. The CDR3 nucleotides read TGTGCCTGGAGTGTTGAAGACAGGTCTTATAATTCACCCCTCCACTTT. This gives the protein CAWSVEDRSYNSPLHF.

The sample holds a few counts of this clone. The chain combines TRBV19 with TRBJ1-6; D remains unclear. The germline V gene has CDR1 LNHDA and CDR2 SQIVND (reference sequence). CDR3 length: 12 amino acids. The germline V and J ends were trimmed by 5 bases and 4 bases, with 3 bases remaining between them. DNA for the CDR3: TGTGCCAGTAGTGGGTATAATTCACCCCTCCACTTT. Protein: CASSGYNSPLHF.

This chain links TRBV19 with TRBJ1-5, with D possibly TRBD1 on 5 matching bases. Germline V gives CDR1 LNHDA, CDR2 SQIVND (reference sequence). This CDR3 contains 17 residues. V was shortened by 5 bases and J by 0 bases, with 17 bases between the two germline ends. CDR3 loop: CASSFRIGVSSNQPQHF. The CDR3 bases are TGTGCCAGTAGTTTCCGAATAGGGGTTTCTAGCAATCAGCCCCAGCATTTT.

This clone was seen a few times. The same CDR3 also results from other DNA sequences found in this sample. The chain's CDR3 is CASSFGGSNQPQHF. CDR3 nucleotide sequence: TGCGCCAGCAGCTTCGGGGGAAGCAATCAGCCCCAGCATTTT. The chain links TRBV5-1 to TRBJ1-5; D perhaps matches TRBD1 (5 bases). V was clipped by 2 bases and J by 1 base, with 7 bases between them. The CDR3 totals 14 residues. CDR1 SGHRS and CDR2 YFSETQ come from the germline V gene.

The J gene is TRBJ2-1, the V gene TRBV28; D may correspond to TRBD1 or TRBD2 (5 bases each). The V end lost 6 bases, the J end lost 0 bases, and 12 bases lay between the germline ends. The CDR3 contains 15 residues. The germline V gene encodes CDR1 MDHEN and CDR2 SYDVKM. CDR3 DNA sequence: TGTGCCAGCAGAGGGACGGCGAGCTCCTACAATGAGCAGTTCTTC. Translation gives CASRGTASSYNEQFF.

The chain has TRBV11-3 and TRBJ2-1; D gene uncertain. Trimming removed 1 base at V and 7 bases at J, with 11 bases between. Germline V lookup: CDR1 SGHNT, CDR2 YENEEA. The CDR3 covers 14 residues. This CDR3 is CASSLGGRWNEQFF. The DNA of the CDR3 is TGTGCCAGCAGCTTAGGGGGTAGGTGGAATGAGCAGTTCTTC. The variable domain in full, with the rest retrieved from reference TRBV11-3 and TRBJ2-1, is EAGVVQSPRYKIIEKKQPVAFWCNPISGHNTLYWYLQNLGQGPELLIRYENEEAVDDSQLPKDRFSAERLKGVDSTLKIQPAELGDSAVYLCASSLGGRWNEQFFGPGTRLTVL.

This chain connects TRBV30 to TRBJ2-1; D not certain. CDR3 size: 15 residues. CDR1 is GTSNPN, CDR2 SVGIG, per germline (reference sequence). Between the trimmed V and J ends, which lost 5 bases and 7 bases, there was a span of 21 bases. The CDR3, as DNA: TGTGCCTGGGGCGGTAGGGCTCAAGTTGGGAATGAGCAGTTCTTC. This sequence encodes CAWGGRAQVGNEQFF.

The chain has TRBV30 and TRBJ2-7; 8 bases agree with TRBD1. The V and J ends lost 0 bases and 2 bases, in that order; junction bases with no gene match: 6. This CDR3 has 15 residues. Germline V CDR1 and CDR2: GTSNPN, SVGIG (reference sequence). CDR3 in amino acids: CAWSVGGQGTYEQYF. In nucleotides, the CDR3 is TGTGCCTGGAGTGTAGGAGGACAGGGAACCTACGAGCAGTACTTC.

This chain uses TRBV28 with TRBJ1-1; the D gene is possibly TRBD1 (5 bases). The CDR3 loop spans 12 amino acids. V was clipped by 5 bases and J by 6 bases, with 10 bases between them. Germline V gene sequence: CDR1 MDHEN, CDR2 SYDVKM. Written as DNA, the CDR3 is TGTGCCAGCAGTCTCTTGGGGCCTGAAGCTTTCTTT. Translation gives CASSLLGPEAFF.

The V gene is TRBV7-6, the J gene TRBJ1-5, with 7 nucleotides matching TRBD1. Germline V lookup: CDR1 SGHVS, CDR2 FNYEAQ. After removal of 5 bases from V and 5 bases from J, the junction contained 6 bases not matched to a gene. The CDR3 is made up of 14 amino acids. The DNA of the CDR3 is TGTGCCAGCAGCGCCAAAGACAGGGATCAGCCCCAGCATTTT. It specifies CASSAKDRDQPQHF. The full variable domain, rest sourced from reference TRBV7-6 and TRBJ1-5, is GAGVSQSPRYKVTKRGQDVALRCDPISGHVSLYWYRQALGQGPEFLTYFNYEAQQDKSGLPNDRFSAERPEGSISTLTIQRTEQRDSAMYRCASSAKDRDQPQHFGDGTRLSIL.

This clone was observed a single time. V usage is TRBV6-5 and J usage is TRBJ2-1, with D unresolved. The V gene's germline CDR1 is MNHEY and CDR2 SVGAGI. CDR3 length: 12 amino acids. Deletions cut 2 bases from V and 9 bases from J, with 8 bases between. CDR3 amino acids: CASSYRGAEQFF. The CDR3 DNA is TGTGCCAGCAGTTACCGAGGTGCTGAGCAGTTCTTC.

This clone appeared a few times. V gene TRBV30 combines with J gene TRBJ1-6; TRBD1 matches 8 bases. The CDR3 has 16 amino acids. Trimming at V came to 8 bases and at J to 0 bases, leaving 9 bases not matched to a gene. Germline V gene sequence: CDR1 GTSNPN, CDR2 SVGIG (reference sequence). The CDR3 region has the DNA TGTGCCGGAACAGGGGGTTCAAGCTCCTATAATTCACCCCTCCACTTT. This translates into CAGTGGSSSYNSPLHF.

The chain links TRBV7-2 to TRBJ1-5; D unclear. Trimming took off 5 bases at V and 5 bases at J, with 10 bases between the two ends. This CDR3 region has 13 residues. Germline CDR1 SGHTA, CDR2 FQGNSA. CDR3 residues: CASSPRGDQPQHF. The DNA of the CDR3 is TGTGCCAGCAGCCCCAGAGGAGATCAGCCCCAGCATTTT.

This clone was counted only a few times. The chain joins TRBV15 to TRBJ2-1, with D unresolved. This CDR3 spans 11 amino acids. CDR1 and CDR2 from the germline V gene are LNHNV and YYDKDF (reference sequence). The V and J ends lost 8 bases and 5 bases respectively, with 7 bases between them. The CDR3 coding sequence is TGTGCCACCGCATCGGACAATGAGCAGTTCTTC. It yields the protein CATASDNEQFF.